This T cell receptor beta chain was observed in a study of T-cell reconstitution after alpha-beta-depleted transplantation in children. This clonotype was recorded at least ten times. The ends were cut back, 1 base at V and 2 bases at J, with 6 bases in the middle. There are 13 residues in the CDR3. Per germline, CDR1 SGHRS and CDR2 YFSETQ. Preparation of the TCRbeta library was carried out with unique molecular identifiers. TCRdb called the PCR reads again in MiXCR, with one record for every CDR3 protein. The sample holds under 300,000 distinct CDR3 sequences, over 9.5% seen once. The source of this sequence is a human donor who donated a stem cell graft to a child with SCID. This specimen was PBMCs from the stem cell graft donor, taken from the stem cell graft. The chain uses TRBV5-1 and TRBJ1-2; D uncertain. The CDR3 protein is CASSLTENYGYTF. The CDR3 DNA follows: TGCGCCAGCAGCTTGACAGAGAACTATGGCTACACCTTC.